The clone carrying this T cell receptor beta chain rates as medium-sized. Its target is unknown. This entry comes from a study of read filtering for tumor transcriptome and immune sequencing. Findings of the study overall: Dropping single-read clonotypes raised IR-seq and RNA-seq shared-clonotype correlation.

This library used approximately 0.4 ug RNA and molecular barcoded adaptors spanning alpha/delta and beta/gamma chains. TCRdb itself ran the reads through MiXCR, one entry per CDR3 protein. The data hold about 5,800 distinct CDR3 sequences, with around 21% observed a single time. CDR1 SGHRS and CDR2 YFSETQ come from the germline V gene. The CDR3 is made up of 15 amino acids. Trimming stripped 5 bases from V and 1 base from J, with 15 bases between. Sample: a population of CD138-negative cells sorted from bone marrow. The chain links TRBV5-1 to TRBJ1-1, with D possibly being TRBD1 (6 bases). The sequence was collected from a donor at least 40 years old with multiple myeloma. The CDR3 is CASRWQGSSNTEAFF. The CDR3 bases are TGCGCCAGCAGATGGCAGGGGAGTTCGAACACTGAAGCTTTCTTT.